A selection of T cell receptor beta chains follows, all from one sample in a study of blood T cell repertoires in COVID-19. TCRdb keeps only in-frame clones here, not all; method: immunoSEQ multiplex PCR. The table lists 350,000 to 400,000 clones, roughly 84% of them singletons. The sequenced material came from PBMCs or T cells enriched from blood (not recorded which). These receptors were collected from a woman aged 25-40 years who had recovered from COVID-19. The conserved cysteine and the conserved F or W are not part of the CDR3 here. Fields, in order: V gene, clone size, J gene, CDR3 protein. Size tells how often a clone was seen (once, few, many) or the class of an expanded clone, and some rows leave it out.

V: TRBV5-5
size: -
J: TRBJ2-1
CDR3: ASSLISLYNEQF

V: TRBV4-2
size: -
J: TRBJ2-2
CDR3: ASSQDWVDYRGTGELF

V: TRBV9
size: -
J: TRBJ1-4
CDR3: ASSVAVRAGEKLF

V: TRBV28
size: -
J: TRBJ2-1
CDR3: ASRDRQGMDNEQF

V: TRBV6-5
size: -
J: TRBJ1-5
CDR3: ASSRQGGQPQH

V: TRBV28
size: -
J: TRBJ1-2
CDR3: ASSLGQNYGYT

V: TRBV6-5
size: -
J: TRBJ1-4
CDR3: ASSYSNGLEEKLF

V: TRBV20-1
size: -
J: TRBJ2-1
CDR3: SANDERGGPEYNEQF

V: TRBV19
size: -
J: TRBJ2-7
CDR3: ASSIGSGGSYEQY

V: TRBV5-1
size: -
J: TRBJ2-1
CDR3: ASQENNEQF

V: TRBV29-1
size: -
J: TRBJ2-7
CDR3: SVEEPGRLASYEQY

V: TRBV2
size: -
J: TRBJ1-6
CDR3: ASGTGNNSPLH

V: TRBV7-2
size: -
J: TRBJ2-2
CDR3: ASRPFAGGATGELF

V: TRBV10-3
size: few
J: TRBJ2-1
CDR3: AISPTGGRDEQF

V: TRBV28
size: -
J: TRBJ1-5
CDR3: ASRLTGEWGNQPQH

V: TRBV11-2
size: few
J: TRBJ2-2
CDR3: ASSLGGANTGELF

V: TRBV7-2
size: -
J: TRBJ2-3
CDR3: ASSSTSGRADTQY

V: TRBV24-1
size: few
J: TRBJ2-5
CDR3: ATSDLTGTQY

V: TRBV29-1
size: -
J: TRBJ2-3
CDR3: SVGGADTDTQY

V: TRBV18
size: -
J: TRBJ2-2
CDR3: ASSRGGGELF

V: TRBV20-1
size: -
J: TRBJ1-5
CDR3: SASGARPGTGYLQPQH

V: TRBV30
size: once
J: TRBJ2-3
CDR3: AYLSVGHSTDTQY

V: TRBV5-6
size: -
J: TRBJ2-7
CDR3: ASSSGLAGGRYEQY

V: TRBV7-2
size: -
J: TRBJ2-5
CDR3: ASSQGAALQETQY

V: TRBV5-1
size: -
J: TRBJ2-2
CDR3: ASSSKPSGSIKTGELF

V: TRBV5-1
size: -
J: TRBJ2-5
CDR3: ASSSVWGLLAGGRETQY

V: TRBV28
size: once
J: TRBJ2-7
CDR3: ASSLRGYEQY

V: TRBV7-2
size: -
J: TRBJ1-2
CDR3: ASSPRENYGYT

V: TRBV25-1
size: -
J: TRBJ2-1
CDR3: ASREGSYNEQF

V: TRBV3-1/TRBV3-2
size: -
J: TRBJ2-3
CDR3: ASSQPGLAGGTADTQY

V: TRBV25-1
size: -
J: TRBJ1-2
CDR3: ASSAGKNRGDYGYT

V: TRBV6-4
size: -
J: TRBJ2-1
CDR3: ASSEAGGTYNEQF

V: TRBV25-1
size: -
J: TRBJ1-2
CDR3: ASSATLSGYT

V: TRBV25-1
size: once
J: TRBJ2-7
CDR3: ASSEYAGQTYEQY

V: TRBV5-8
size: -
J: TRBJ2-3
CDR3: ASSYAGTSGGTDTQY

V: TRBV3-1/TRBV3-2
size: -
J: TRBJ1-1
CDR3: ASSPVQVLNTEAF

V: TRBV10-1
size: -
J: TRBJ2-1
CDR3: ASSESNSRTYNEQF

V: TRBV11-3
size: -
J: TRBJ2-7
CDR3: ASSGRDRDHEQY

V: TRBV5-1
size: -
J: TRBJ2-5
CDR3: ASSLGREIGETQY

V: TRBV4-2
size: once
J: TRBJ1-1
CDR3: ASSQLTGEDTEAF

V: TRBV6-5
size: -
J: TRBJ2-7
CDR3: ASSPGLSYEQY

V: TRBV28
size: -
J: TRBJ1-2
CDR3: ASSPIVGTGWYGYT

V: TRBV11-2
size: once
J: TRBJ2-1
CDR3: ASSLVGGRGVGQF

V: TRBV7-2
size: -
J: TRBJ2-4
CDR3: ASSLVVSATKNIQY

V: TRBV19
size: -
J: TRBJ2-5
CDR3: ASSIGAPRRQETQY

V: TRBV3-1/TRBV3-2
size: -
J: TRBJ1-1
CDR3: ASSHRQGTTEAF

V: TRBV4-1
size: -
J: TRBJ2-5
CDR3: ASSQDWGTGRIKTQY

V: TRBV29-1
size: -
J: TRBJ1-2
CDR3: SVVIYGYT

V: TRBV4-1
size: -
J: TRBJ2-7
CDR3: ASSQEDRIQYEQY

V: TRBV27
size: -
J: TRBJ1-6
CDR3: ASSRGYASPLH

V: TRBV15
size: -
J: TRBJ1-1
CDR3: ATSSLTGKAF

V: TRBV2
size: -
J: TRBJ2-1
CDR3: ASSQTSGNFNEQF

V: TRBV7-9
size: -
J: TRBJ1-2
CDR3: ASSPGDREFDGYT

V: TRBV19
size: -
J: TRBJ1-1
CDR3: ASSDGQFNTEAF

V: TRBV27
size: -
J: TRBJ2-7
CDR3: ASSLKGTGSSYEQY